This T cell receptor beta chain was sequenced during a study of identical twins. A word on this clonotype: Its antigen is unknown.

Donors were all healthy Caucasians. Findings and caveats of the study: In beta out-of-frame sequences, the excess sharing between twins was weaker. Out-of-frame alpha sequences common to twins exhibited an excess of low generation probability.

CDR3 length equals 14 residues. Losses at the gene ends were 7 bases for V and 0 bases for J; bases not matched to a gene: 6. Germline V gene data show CDR1 as MNHEY and CDR2 as SVGEGT. Unique molecular identifiers were in the cDNA, with template-switch universal primer binding. MiXCR, run by TCRdb on the 5' RACE reads, gives a single entry per CDR3 protein. Among 1.5 million to 2 million distinct CDR3 sequences listed, around 33% were seen once. This clonotype was sampled from a newborn girl in good health. Sequenced: cord blood. This chain connects TRBV6-2 or TRBV6-3 to TRBJ2-7; TRBD2 matches at 7 bases. The DNA of the CDR3 is TGTGCCAGCATAATCGGGGGGAGCTCCTACGAGCAGTACTTC. Translation: CASIIGGSSYEQYF.